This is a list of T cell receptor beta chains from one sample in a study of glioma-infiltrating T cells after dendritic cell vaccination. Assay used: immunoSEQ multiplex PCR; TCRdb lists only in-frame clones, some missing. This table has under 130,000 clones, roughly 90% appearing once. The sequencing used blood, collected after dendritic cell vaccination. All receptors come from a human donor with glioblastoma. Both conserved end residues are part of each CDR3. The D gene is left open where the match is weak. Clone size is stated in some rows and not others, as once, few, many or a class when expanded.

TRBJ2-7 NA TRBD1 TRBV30 CAWSVGDRGGSGVSEQYF TGTGCCTGGAGTGTAGGGGACAGGGGCGGTAGCGGGGTTTCCGAGCAGTACTTC
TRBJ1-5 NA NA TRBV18 CASSRGTLDQPQHF TGTGCCAGCTCACGGGGCACACTTGATCAGCCCCAGCATTTT
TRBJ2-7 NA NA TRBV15 CATSREFSSYEQYF TGTGCCACCAGCCGGGAGTTCAGCTCCTACGAGCAGTACTTC
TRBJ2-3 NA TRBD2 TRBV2 CASSPGGSTDTQYF TGTGCCAGCAGCCCGGGGGGTTCAACAGATACGCAGTATTTT
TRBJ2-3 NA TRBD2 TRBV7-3 CASSPGGGGALDTQYF TGTGCCAGCAGCCCTGGGGGCGGGGGGGCTTTAGATACGCAGTATTTT
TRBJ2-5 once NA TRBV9 CASSVGPGQRKETQYF TGTGCCAGCAGCGTAGGTCCCGGACAGCGAAAAGAGACCCAGTACTTC
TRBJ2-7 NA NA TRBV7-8 CASSLAGVSREQYF TGTGCCAGCAGCTTAGCGGGAGTCTCTCGCGAGCAGTACTTC
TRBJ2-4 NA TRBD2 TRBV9 CASSAGLATGGNIQYF TGTGCCAGCAGCGCGGGACTAGCGACGGGAGGAAACATTCAGTACTTC
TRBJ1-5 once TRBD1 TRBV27 CASSPMGGQEFSNQPQHF TGTGCCAGTAGTCCCATGGGGGGACAGGAGTTTAGCAATCAGCCCCAGCATTTT
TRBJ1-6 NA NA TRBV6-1 CASSVRTARNSPLHF TGTGCCAGCAGTGTCAGGACAGCAAGAAATTCACCCCTCCACTTT
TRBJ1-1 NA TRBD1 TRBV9 CASSTSTGGYTEAFF TGTGCCAGCAGCACTTCGACAGGGGGGTACACTGAAGCTTTCTTT
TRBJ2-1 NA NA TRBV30 CAWTRGAGSNEQFF TGTGCCTGGACCCGGGGGGCTGGATCGAATGAGCAGTTCTTC
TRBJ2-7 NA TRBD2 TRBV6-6 CASSSARTSGSEQYF TGTGCCAGCAGTTCCGCTAGAACTAGCGGGAGCGAGCAGTACTTC
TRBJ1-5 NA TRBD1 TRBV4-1 CASSQDGTGGENQPQHF TGCGCCAGCAGTCAAGACGGGACAGGGGGCGAGAATCAGCCCCAGCATTTT
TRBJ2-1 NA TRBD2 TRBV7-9 CASSQDDRDYNNEQFF TGTGCCAGCAGCCAAGATGACCGGGACTATAACAATGAGCAGTTCTTC
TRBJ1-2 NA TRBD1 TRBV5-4 CASSLNDRAYGYTF TGTGCCAGCAGCCTGAACGACAGGGCCTATGGCTACACCTTC
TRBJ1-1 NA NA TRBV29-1 CSVEKTRDPRGAILNTEAFF TGCAGCGTTGAAAAGACGCGGGACCCGCGGGGGGCTATTCTGAACACTGAAGCTTTCTTT
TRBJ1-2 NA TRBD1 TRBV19 CASSTTGGADGYTF TGTGCCAGTAGTACCACAGGGGGCGCCGATGGCTACACCTTC
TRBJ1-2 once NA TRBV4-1 CASSQEGWGLGYGYTF TGCGCCAGCAGCCAAGAGGGTTGGGGGCTCGGCTATGGCTACACCTTC
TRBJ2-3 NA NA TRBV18 CASSSVAALHTDTQYF TGTGCCAGCTCATCTGTCGCGGCCCTCCACACAGATACGCAGTATTTT
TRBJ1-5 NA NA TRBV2 CASSEVGGDQPQHF TGTGCCAGCAGTGAAGTAGGGGGTGATCAGCCCCAGCATTTT
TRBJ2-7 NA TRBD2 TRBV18 CASSPPSGRTYEQYF TGTGCCAGCTCACCACCTAGCGGGAGGACCTACGAGCAGTACTTC
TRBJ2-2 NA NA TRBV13 CASTSTSGELFF TGTGCCAGCACCTCGACTAGCGGGGAGCTGTTTTTT
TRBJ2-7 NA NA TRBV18 CASSSPGYEQYF TGTGCCAGCTCGTCCCCGGGCTACGAGCAGTACTTC